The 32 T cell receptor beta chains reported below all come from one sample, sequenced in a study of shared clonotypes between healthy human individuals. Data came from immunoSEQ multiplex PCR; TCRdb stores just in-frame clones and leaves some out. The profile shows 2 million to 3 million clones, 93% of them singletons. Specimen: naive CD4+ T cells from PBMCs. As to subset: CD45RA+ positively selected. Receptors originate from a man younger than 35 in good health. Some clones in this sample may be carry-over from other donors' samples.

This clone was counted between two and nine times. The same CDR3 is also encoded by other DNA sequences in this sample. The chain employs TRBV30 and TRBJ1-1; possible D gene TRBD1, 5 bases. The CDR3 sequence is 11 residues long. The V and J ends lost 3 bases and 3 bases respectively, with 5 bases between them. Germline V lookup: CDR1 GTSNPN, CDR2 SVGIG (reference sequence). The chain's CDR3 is CAWSRDTEAFF. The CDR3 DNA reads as TGTGCCTGGAGCAGGGACACTGAAGCTTTCTTT.

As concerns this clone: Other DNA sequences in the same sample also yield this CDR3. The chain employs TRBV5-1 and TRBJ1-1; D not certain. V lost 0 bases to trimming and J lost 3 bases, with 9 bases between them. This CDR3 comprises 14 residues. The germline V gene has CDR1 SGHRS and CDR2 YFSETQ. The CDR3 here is CASSLDGRDTEAFF. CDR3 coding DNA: TGCGCCAGCAGCTTGGACGGGCGGGACACTGAAGCTTTCTTT.

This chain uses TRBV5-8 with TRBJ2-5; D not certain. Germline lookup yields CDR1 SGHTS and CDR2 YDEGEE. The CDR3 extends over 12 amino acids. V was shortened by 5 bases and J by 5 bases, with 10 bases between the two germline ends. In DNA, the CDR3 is TGTGCCAGCAGAGGTAGCAGGGAGACCCAGTACTTC. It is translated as CASRGSRETQYF.

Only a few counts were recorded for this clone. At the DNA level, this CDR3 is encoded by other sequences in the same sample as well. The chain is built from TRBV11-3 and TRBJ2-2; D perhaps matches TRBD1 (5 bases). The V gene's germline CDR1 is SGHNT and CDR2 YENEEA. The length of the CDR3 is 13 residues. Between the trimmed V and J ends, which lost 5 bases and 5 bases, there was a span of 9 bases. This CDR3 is CASSGQLTGELFF. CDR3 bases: TGTGCCAGCAGCGGACAACTAACCGGGGAGCTGTTTTTT. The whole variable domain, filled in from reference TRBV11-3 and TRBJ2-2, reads EAGVVQSPRYKIIEKKQPVAFWCNPISGHNTLYWYLQNLGQGPELLIRYENEEAVDDSQLPKDRFSAERLKGVDSTLKIQPAELGDSAVYLCASSGQLTGELFFGEGSRLTVL.

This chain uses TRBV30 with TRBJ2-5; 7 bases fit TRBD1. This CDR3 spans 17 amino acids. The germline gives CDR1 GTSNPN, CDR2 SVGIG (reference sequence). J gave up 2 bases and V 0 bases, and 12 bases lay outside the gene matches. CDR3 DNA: TGTGCCTGGAGTGTAGTGTCATATCCGGGACAGCAAGAGACCCAGTACTTC. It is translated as CAWSVVSYPGQQETQYF. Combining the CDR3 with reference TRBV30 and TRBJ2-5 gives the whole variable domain SQTIHQWPATLVQPVGSPLSLECTVEGTSNPNLYWYRQAAGRGLQLLFYSVGIGQISSEVPQNLSASRPQDRQFILSSKKLLLSDSGFYLCAWSVVSYPGQQETQYFGPGTRLLVL.

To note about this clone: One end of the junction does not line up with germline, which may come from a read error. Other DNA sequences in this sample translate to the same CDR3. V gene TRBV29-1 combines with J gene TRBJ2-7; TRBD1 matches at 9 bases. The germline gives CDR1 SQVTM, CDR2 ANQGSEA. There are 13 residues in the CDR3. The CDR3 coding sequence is TGCAGCGTTGTCGGGACAGGGATGTACGAGCAGTACTTT. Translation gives CSVVGTGMYEQYF.

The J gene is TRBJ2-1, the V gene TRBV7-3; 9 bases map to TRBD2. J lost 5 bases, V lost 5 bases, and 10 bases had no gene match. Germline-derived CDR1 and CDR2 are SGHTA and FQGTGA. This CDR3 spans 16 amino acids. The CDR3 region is CASSRLSSGNNNEQFF. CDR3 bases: TGTGCCAGCAGCCGATTATCTAGCGGGAACAACAATGAGCAGTTCTTC.

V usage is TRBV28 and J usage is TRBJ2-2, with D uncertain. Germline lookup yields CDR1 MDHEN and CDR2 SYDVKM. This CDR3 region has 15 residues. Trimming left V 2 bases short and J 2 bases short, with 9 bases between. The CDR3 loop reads CASSLITPNTGELFF. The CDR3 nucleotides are TGTGCCAGCAGTTTAATTACCCCAAACACCGGGGAGCTGTTTTTT. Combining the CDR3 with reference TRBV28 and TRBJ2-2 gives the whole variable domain DVKVTQSSRYLVKRTGEKVFLECVQDMDHENMFWYRQDPGLGLRLIYFSYDVKMKEKGDIPEGYSVSREKKERFSLILESASTNQTSMYLCASSLITPNTGELFFGEGSRLTVL.

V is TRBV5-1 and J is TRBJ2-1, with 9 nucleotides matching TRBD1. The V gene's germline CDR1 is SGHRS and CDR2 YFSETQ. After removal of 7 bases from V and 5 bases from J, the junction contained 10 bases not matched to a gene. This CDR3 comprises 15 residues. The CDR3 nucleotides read TGCGCCAGCCCTGACACAGGGGGCCTCGACAATGAGCAGTTCTTC. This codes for CASPDTGGLDNEQFF.

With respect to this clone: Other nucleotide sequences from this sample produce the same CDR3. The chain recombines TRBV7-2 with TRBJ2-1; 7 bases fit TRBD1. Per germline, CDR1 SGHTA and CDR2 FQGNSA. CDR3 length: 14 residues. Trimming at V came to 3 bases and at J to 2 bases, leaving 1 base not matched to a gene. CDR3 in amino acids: CASSFGTAYNEQFF. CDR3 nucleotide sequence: TGTGCCAGCAGCTTTGGGACAGCCTACAATGAGCAGTTCTTC.

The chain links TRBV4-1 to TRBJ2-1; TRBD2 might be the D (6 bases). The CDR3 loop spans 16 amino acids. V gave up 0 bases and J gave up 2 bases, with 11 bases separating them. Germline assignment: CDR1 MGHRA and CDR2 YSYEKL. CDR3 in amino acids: CASSQDWAGTYNEQFF. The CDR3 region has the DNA TGCGCCAGCAGCCAAGATTGGGCGGGAACCTACAATGAGCAGTTCTTC.

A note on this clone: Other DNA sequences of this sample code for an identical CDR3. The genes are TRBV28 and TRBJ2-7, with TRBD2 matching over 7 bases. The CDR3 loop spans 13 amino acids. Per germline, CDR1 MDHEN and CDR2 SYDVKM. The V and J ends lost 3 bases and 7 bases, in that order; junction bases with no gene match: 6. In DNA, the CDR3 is TGTGCCAGCAGTTTGGCGGGAGCAGGAGAGCAGTACTTC. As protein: CASSLAGAGEQYF.

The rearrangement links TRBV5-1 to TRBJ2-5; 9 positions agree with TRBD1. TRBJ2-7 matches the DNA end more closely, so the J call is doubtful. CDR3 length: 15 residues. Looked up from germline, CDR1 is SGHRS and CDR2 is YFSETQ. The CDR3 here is CASSPKTGGSYEQYF. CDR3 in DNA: TGCGCCAGCAGCCCTAAGACAGGGGGCTCCTACGAGCAGTACTTC.

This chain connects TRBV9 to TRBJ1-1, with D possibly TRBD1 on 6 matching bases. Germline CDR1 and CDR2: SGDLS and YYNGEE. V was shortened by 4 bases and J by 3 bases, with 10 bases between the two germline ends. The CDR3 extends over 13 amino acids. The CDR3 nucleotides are TGTGCCAGCAGCCTAGAGGGGGACACTGAAGCTTTCTTT. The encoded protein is CASSLEGDTEAFF.

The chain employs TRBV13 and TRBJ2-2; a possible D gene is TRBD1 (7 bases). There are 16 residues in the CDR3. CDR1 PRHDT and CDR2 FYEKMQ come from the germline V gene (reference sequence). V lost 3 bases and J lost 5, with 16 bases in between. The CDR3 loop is CASSFQGGIRTGELFF. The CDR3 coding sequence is TGTGCCAGCAGCTTCCAGGGGGGAATTCGTACCGGGGAGCTGTTTTTT.

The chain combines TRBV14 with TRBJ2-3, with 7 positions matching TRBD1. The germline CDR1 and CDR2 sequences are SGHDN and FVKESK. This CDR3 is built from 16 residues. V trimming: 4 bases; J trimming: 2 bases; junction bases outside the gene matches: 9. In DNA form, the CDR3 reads TGTGCCAGCAGCCGTTGGACAGGCGGAAACACAGATACGCAGTATTTT. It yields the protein CASSRWTGGNTDTQYF.

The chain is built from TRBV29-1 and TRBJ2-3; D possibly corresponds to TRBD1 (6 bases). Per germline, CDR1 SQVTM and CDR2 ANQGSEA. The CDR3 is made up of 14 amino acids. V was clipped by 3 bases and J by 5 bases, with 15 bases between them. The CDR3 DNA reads TGCAGCGTTGAGCTTGACAGGCTTTTAGATACGCAGTATTTT. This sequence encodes CSVELDRLLDTQYF.

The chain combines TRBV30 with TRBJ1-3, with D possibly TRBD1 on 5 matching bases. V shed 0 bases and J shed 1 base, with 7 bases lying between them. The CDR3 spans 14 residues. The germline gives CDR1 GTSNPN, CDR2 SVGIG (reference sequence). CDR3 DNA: TGTGCCTGGAGTGTCGAGGGGTCTGGAAACACCATATATTTT. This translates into CAWSVEGSGNTIYF.

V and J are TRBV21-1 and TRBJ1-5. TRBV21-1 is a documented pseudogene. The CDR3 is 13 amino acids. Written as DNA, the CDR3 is TGTGCCAGCAGCAGACCCCGCCGGCAGCCCCAGCATTTT. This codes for CASSRPRRQPQHF.

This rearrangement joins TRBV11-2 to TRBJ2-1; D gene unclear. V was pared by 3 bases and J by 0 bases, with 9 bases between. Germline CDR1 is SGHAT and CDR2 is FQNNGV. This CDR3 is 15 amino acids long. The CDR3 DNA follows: TGTGCCAGCAGCTTTTCCCGGAGCTCCTACAATGAGCAGTTCTTC. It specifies CASSFSRSSYNEQFF.

The CDR3 is CASKTGGVGTDTQYF. CDR3 bases: TGTGCCAGCAAAACAGGGGGAGTCGGGACAGATACGCAGTATTTT. The chain uses TRBV28 and TRBJ2-3, with TRBD1 matching over 8 bases. The CDR3 sequence is 15 residues long. Germline CDR1 and CDR2: MDHEN and SYDVKM. With V trimmed by 7 bases and J by 3 bases, 9 bases remained unmatched. Full variable domain (outside the CDR3, taken from reference TRBV28 and TRBJ2-3): DVKVTQSSRYLVKRTGEKVFLECVQDMDHENMFWYRQDPGLGLRLIYFSYDVKMKEKGDIPEGYSVSREKKERFSLILESASTNQTSMYLCASKTGGVGTDTQYFGPGTRLTVL.

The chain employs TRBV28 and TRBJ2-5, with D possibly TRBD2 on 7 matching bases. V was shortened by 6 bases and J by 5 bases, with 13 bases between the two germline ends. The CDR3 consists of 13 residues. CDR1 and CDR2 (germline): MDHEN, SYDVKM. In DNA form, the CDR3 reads TGTGCCAGCAGGCGGACTAGGGGGGAGACCCAGTACTTC. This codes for CASRRTRGETQYF.

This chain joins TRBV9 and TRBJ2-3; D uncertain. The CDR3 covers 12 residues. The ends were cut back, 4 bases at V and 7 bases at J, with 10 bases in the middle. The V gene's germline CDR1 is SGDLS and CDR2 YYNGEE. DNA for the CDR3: TGTGCCAGCAGCCCTGGCCGGAATACGCAGTATTTT. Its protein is CASSPGRNTQYF.

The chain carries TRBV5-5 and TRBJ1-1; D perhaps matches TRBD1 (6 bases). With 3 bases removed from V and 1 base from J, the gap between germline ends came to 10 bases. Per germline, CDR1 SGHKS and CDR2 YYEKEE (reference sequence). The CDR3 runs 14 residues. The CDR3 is CASSSGQTNTEAFF. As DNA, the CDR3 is TGTGCCAGCAGCTCAGGACAGACGAACACTGAAGCTTTCTTT.

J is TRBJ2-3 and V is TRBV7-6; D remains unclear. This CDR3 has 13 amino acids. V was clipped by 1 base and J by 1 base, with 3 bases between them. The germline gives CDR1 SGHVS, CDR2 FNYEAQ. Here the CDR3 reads CASSLVGTDTQYF. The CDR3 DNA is TGTGCCAGCAGCTTAGTCGGCACAGATACGCAGTATTTT. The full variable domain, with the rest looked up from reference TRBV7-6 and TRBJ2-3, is GAGVSQSPRYKVTKRGQDVALRCDPISGHVSLYWYRQALGQGPEFLTYFNYEAQQDKSGLPNDRFSAERPEGSISTLTIQRTEQRDSAMYRCASSLVGTDTQYFGPGTRLTVL.

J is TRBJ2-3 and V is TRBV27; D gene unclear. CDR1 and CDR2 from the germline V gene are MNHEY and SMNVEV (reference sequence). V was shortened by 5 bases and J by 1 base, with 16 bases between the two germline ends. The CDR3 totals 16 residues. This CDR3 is CASSGGKALGTDTQYF. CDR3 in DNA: TGTGCCAGCAGTGGTGGTAAAGCTTTGGGCACAGATACGCAGTATTTT.

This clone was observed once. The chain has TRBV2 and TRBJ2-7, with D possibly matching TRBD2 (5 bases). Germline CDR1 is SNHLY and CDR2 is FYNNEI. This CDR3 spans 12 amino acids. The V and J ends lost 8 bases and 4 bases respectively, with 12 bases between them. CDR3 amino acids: CASGLRGYEQYF. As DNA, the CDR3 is TGTGCCAGCGGCCTTCGAGGGTACGAGCAGTACTTC. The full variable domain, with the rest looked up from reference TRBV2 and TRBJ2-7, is EPEVTQTPSHQVTQMGQEVILRCVPISNHLYFYWYRQILGQKVEFLVSFYNNEISEKSEIFDDQFSVERPDGSNFTLKIRSTKLEDSAMYFCASGLRGYEQYFGPGTRLTVT.

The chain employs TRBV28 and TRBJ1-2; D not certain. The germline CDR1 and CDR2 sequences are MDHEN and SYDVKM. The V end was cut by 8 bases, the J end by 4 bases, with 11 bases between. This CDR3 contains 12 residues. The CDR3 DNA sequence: TGTGCCAGCGCCGACGGTCTCTATGGCTACACCTTC. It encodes CASADGLYGYTF.

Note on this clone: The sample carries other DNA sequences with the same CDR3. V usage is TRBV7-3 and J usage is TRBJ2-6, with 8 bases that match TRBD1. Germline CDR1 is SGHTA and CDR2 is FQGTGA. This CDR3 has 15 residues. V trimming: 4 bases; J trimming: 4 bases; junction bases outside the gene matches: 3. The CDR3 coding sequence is TGTGCCAGCAGCTCGCAGGGGGCCGGGGCCAACGTCCTGACTTTC. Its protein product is CASSSQGAGANVLTF.

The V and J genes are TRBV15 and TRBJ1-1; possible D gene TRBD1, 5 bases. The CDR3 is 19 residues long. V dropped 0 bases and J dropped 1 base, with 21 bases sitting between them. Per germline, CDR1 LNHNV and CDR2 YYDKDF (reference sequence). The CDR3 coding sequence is TGTGCCACCAGCAGAGATTCAGGTGGGCCCGGGGCTCCGAACACTGAAGCTTTCTTT. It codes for CATSRDSGGPGAPNTEAFF.

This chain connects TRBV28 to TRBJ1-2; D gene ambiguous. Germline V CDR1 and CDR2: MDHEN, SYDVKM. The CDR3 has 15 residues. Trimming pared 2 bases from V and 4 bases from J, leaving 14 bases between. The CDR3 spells CASSLSATAGYGYTF. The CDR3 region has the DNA TGTGCCAGCAGTTTAAGTGCCACGGCTGGCTATGGCTACACCTTC.

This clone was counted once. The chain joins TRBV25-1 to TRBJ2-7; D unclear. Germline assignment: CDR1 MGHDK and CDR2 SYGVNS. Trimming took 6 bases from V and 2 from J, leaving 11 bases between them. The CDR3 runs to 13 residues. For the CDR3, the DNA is TGTGCCAGCAGGTGGCCGGAGACCTACGAGCAGTACTTC. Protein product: CASRWPETYEQYF.